Below, 19 T cell receptor beta chains from the same sample are listed, as sequenced in a study of blood T cell repertoires in COVID-19 (dated by TCRdb to the early 2020s). The receptor library was made with the immunoSEQ multiplex PCR assay. In TCRdb, the immuneACCESS table is reduced to in-frame sequences with V and J assigned. These tables do not hold every clone; where another copy was compared, an unresolved V gene accounts for under half, and the others remain unexplained. The sample table records around 220,000 clones; around 90% of these occur just once. Jointly, the top ten make up about 14% of the sample. Source material: PBMCs or T cells enriched from blood (not recorded which). The receptors originated from a woman aged 45-65 years with acute COVID-19.

The rearrangement joins TRBV6-5 to TRBJ2-1; 7 nucleotides line up with TRBD2. CDR1 is MNHEY, CDR2 SVGAGI, per germline. CDR3 length: 14 residues. V lost 5 bases and J lost 7; bases outside the gene matches: 8. In DNA form, the CDR3 reads TGTGCCAGCAGTAGAGGCGGGAGTATGAATGAGCAGTTCTTC. Translating it yields CASSRGGSMNEQFF.

In nucleotides, the CDR3 is TGCGCCAGCAGCCAAGCAGGGTTCGGAGGGGCGGGAGTCTACTACAATGAGCAGTTCTTC. Residues: CASSQAGFGGAGVYYNEQFF. The chain joins TRBV4-1 to TRBJ2-1; TRBD2 matches 7 bases. The germline V gene encodes CDR1 MGHRA and CDR2 YSYEKL. Losses at the gene ends were 1 base for V and 3 bases for J; bases not matched to a gene: 18. The CDR3 has 20 residues.

The chain links TRBV2 to TRBJ2-5, with D possibly matching TRBD2 (5 bases). The CDR3 length is 14 residues. From germline, CDR1 is SNHLY and CDR2 FYNNEI. V was clipped by 9 bases and J by 7 bases, with 21 bases between them. DNA for the CDR3: TGTGCCAGGCAACCCGACCGGGGAAGAGCGACCCAGTACTTC. Amino acids: CARQPDRGRATQYF.

The chain links TRBV3-1 (or the pseudogene TRBV3-2) to TRBJ2-2; 9 bases fit TRBD1. Per the germline V gene, CDR1 is LGHDT and CDR2 is YNNKEL (reference sequence). CDR3 length equals 16 residues. The junction had 4 bases not matched to a gene; V was cut back by 4 bases and J by 1 base. This CDR3 reads CASSPGDRVNTGELFF. CDR3 nucleotides: TGTGCCAGCAGCCCAGGGGACAGGGTGAACACCGGGGAGCTGTTTTTT.

V usage is TRBV10-2 and J usage is TRBJ2-7; the match to TRBD2 covers 8 bases. There are 17 residues in the CDR3. With V trimmed by 3 bases and J by 7 bases, 17 bases remained unmatched. Germline assignment: CDR1 WSHSY and CDR2 SAAADI. The CDR3 here is CASSDLYGTGRAWEQYF. The CDR3 DNA reads TGCGCCAGCAGTGACTTGTACGGGACCGGGAGGGCCTGGGAGCAGTACTTC.

This sequence joins TRBV5-1 and TRBJ2-7, with 8 bases identical to TRBD1. Germline V gene sequence: CDR1 SGHRS, CDR2 YFSETQ. This CDR3 has 14 residues. The V and J ends lost 4 bases and 5 bases, in that order; junction bases with no gene match: 8. This chain's CDR3 is CASSLQGVVNEQYF. The CDR3 DNA reads as TGCGCCAGCAGCCTACAGGGGGTCGTCAACGAGCAGTACTTC.

The rearrangement uses TRBV11-2 and TRBJ1-4; the D is unclear. The CDR3 is 15 amino acids. Trimming took 5 bases from V and 0 from J, leaving 10 bases between them. In germline, CDR1 is SGHAT, CDR2 FQNNGV. Written as DNA, the CDR3 is TGTGCCAGCAGCAGAACACATGCAACTAATGAAAAACTGTTTTTT. This translates into CASSRTHATNEKLFF.

The chain joins TRBV14 to TRBJ2-5; no definite D call. This CDR3 contains 11 residues. The V end was cut by 6 bases, the J end by 7 bases, with 9 bases between. Germline V gives CDR1 SGHDN, CDR2 FVKESK. DNA for the CDR3: TGTGCCAGCAGTCGTAGTTGGACCCAGTACTTC. Its translation is CASSRSWTQYF.

This chain connects TRBV7-2 to TRBJ2-3, with 7 bases matching TRBD2. Germline CDR1 SGHTA, CDR2 FQGNSA. V dropped 9 bases and J dropped 6; count of bases not matched to a gene: 15. The CDR3 has 15 amino acids. CDR3 coding DNA: TGTGCCAGTTGGGAAAGAGCGGGGCTCGGGGATACGCAGTATTTT. Protein: CASWERAGLGDTQYF.

The chain couples TRBV7-8 to TRBJ1-2, with unresolved D. Germline lookup yields CDR1 SGHVS and CDR2 FQNEAQ. The CDR3 runs 15 residues. V was cut by 5 bases and J by 4 bases, with 17 bases left in between. CDR3 sequence reads: CASSAIGPRGYGYTF. In DNA form, the CDR3 reads TGTGCCAGCAGCGCCATAGGGCCCCGGGGCTATGGCTACACCTTC. Supplemented by reference TRBV7-8 and TRBJ1-2, the full variable domain reads GAGVSQSPRYKVAKRGQDVALRCDPISGHVSLFWYQQALGQGPEFLTYFQNEAQLDKSGLPSDRFFAERPEGSVSTLKIQRTQQEDSAVYLCASSAIGPRGYGYTFGSGTRLTVV.

This sequence joins TRBV9 and TRBJ2-7; 7 positions agree with TRBD2. Per germline, CDR1 SGDLS and CDR2 YYNGEE. J lost 5 bases, V lost 0 bases, and 14 bases had no gene match. The CDR3 has 17 residues. The DNA for the CDR3 is TGTGCCAGCAGCGTAGCCGGTTCAGCAGCGGGAATGGACGAGCAGTACTTC. Protein: CASSVAGSAAGMDEQYF.

The chain carries TRBV11-2 and TRBJ1-4; D might be TRBD1 (5 bases). The CDR3 has 16 residues. CDR1 is SGHAT and CDR2 is FQNNGV in the germline V gene. The V end lost 1 base, the J end lost 8 bases, and 17 bases lay between the germline ends. CDR3 in DNA: TGTGCCAGCAGCTTAGCCGGGGGAGGGCGGACAGAAAAACTGTTTTTT. Protein product: CASSLAGGGRTEKLFF.

A few counts support this clone. This chain joins TRBV30 and TRBJ1-2; TRBD1 matches 8 bases. Germline lookup yields CDR1 GTSNPN and CDR2 SVGIG (reference sequence). This CDR3 is built from 14 residues. Losses at the gene ends were 7 bases for V and 0 bases for J; bases not matched to a gene: 7. The CDR3 nucleotides read TGTGCCTCGACAGGGGACCTGACTAACTATGGCTACACCTTC. Translation gives CASTGDLTNYGYTF.

The chain joins TRBV10-2 to TRBJ2-1; the match to TRBD1 covers 10 bases. Germline V CDR1 and CDR2: WSHSY, SAAADI. CDR3 length: 15 residues. With 3 bases clipped from V and 6 bases from J, the junction kept 5 bases outside the gene matches. For the CDR3, the DNA is TGCGCCAGCAGTGAACAGAGGACAGGGGGCAATGAGCAGTTCTTC. It encodes CASSEQRTGGNEQFF.

The chain has TRBV14 and TRBJ1-1, with D maybe TRBD1 (5 bases). Trimming took 2 bases from V and 3 from J, leaving 7 bases between them. Germline loops: CDR1 SGHDN, CDR2 FVKESK. CDR3 length: 13 residues. The CDR3 region is CASSQRGYTEAFF. For the CDR3, the DNA is TGTGCCAGCAGCCAAAGGGGCTACACTGAAGCTTTCTTT.

This chain joins TRBV18 and TRBJ2-1; 9 bases map to TRBD1. CDR1 and CDR2 from the germline V gene are KGHSH and LQKENI. This CDR3 has 15 amino acids. V lost 3 bases, J lost 9 bases, and 9 bases stayed unmatched. The CDR3 DNA reads as TGTGCCAGCTCACCTGGAGGGACAGGGTACGGTGAGCAGTTCTTC. Translated: CASSPGGTGYGEQFF.

This clone was found a few times. The chain recombines TRBV7-9 with TRBJ2-2; a weak D match, TRBD2 (6 bases). The CDR3 length is 17 residues. With 1 base removed from V and 3 bases from J, the gap between germline ends came to 15 bases. Germline V gene data show CDR1 as SEHNR and CDR2 as FQNEAQ (reference sequence). This CDR3 reads CASSLGGGATYTGELFF. DNA for the CDR3: TGTGCCAGCAGCTTAGGGGGCGGGGCCACCTACACCGGGGAGCTGTTTTTT.

CDR3 DNA: TGTGCCAGTACAAACCCGGGGGGGTCGGGATATGGCTACACCTTC. It encodes CASTNPGGSGYGYTF. The chain has TRBV19 and TRBJ1-2; tentatively, D is TRBD1 (5 bases). Trimming removed 7 bases at V and 5 bases at J, with 20 bases between. This CDR3 comprises 15 residues. Germline CDR1 reads LNHDA; CDR2 reads SQIVND (reference sequence).

J is TRBJ1-6 and V is TRBV5-1, with 8 bases matching TRBD1. V lost 4 bases to trimming and J lost 10 bases; unmatched junction nucleotides: 7. The CDR3 is 14 amino acids. From germline, CDR1 is SGHRS and CDR2 YFSETQ. CDR3 residues: CASSKQGESSPLHF. CDR3 DNA sequence: TGCGCCAGCAGCAAACAGGGGGAGTCATCACCCCTCCACTTT.